The clone carrying this TCR beta chain was seen a single time. The study ran its PCR with 60 Vbeta and 13 Jbeta primers. Profiling relied on immunoSEQ multiplex PCR, and the TCRdb table lists in-frame clones only, not all of them. The sample contains about 120,000 clones, under 90% of which appear only once. Germline CDR1 MGHDK, CDR2 SYGVNS. The CDR3 covers 14 residues. Between the trimmed V and J ends, which lost 4 bases and 8 bases, there was a span of 15 bases. The sample originates from a study of cytomegalovirus exposure and HLA in healthy donors. Overall study context: Within the Caucasian-associated ancestry cluster were roughly 81% of the roughly 400 genotyped donors.

The rearrangement uses TRBV25-1 and TRBJ1-5; D perhaps matches TRBD1 (5 bases). The clonotype comes from a female donor in good health and CMV-seropositive. The sample comprised PBMCs. CDR3 amino acids: CASSGHTGIEPQHF. The CDR3 bases are TGTGCCAGCAGTGGTCATACAGGCATAGAGCCCCAGCATTTT.